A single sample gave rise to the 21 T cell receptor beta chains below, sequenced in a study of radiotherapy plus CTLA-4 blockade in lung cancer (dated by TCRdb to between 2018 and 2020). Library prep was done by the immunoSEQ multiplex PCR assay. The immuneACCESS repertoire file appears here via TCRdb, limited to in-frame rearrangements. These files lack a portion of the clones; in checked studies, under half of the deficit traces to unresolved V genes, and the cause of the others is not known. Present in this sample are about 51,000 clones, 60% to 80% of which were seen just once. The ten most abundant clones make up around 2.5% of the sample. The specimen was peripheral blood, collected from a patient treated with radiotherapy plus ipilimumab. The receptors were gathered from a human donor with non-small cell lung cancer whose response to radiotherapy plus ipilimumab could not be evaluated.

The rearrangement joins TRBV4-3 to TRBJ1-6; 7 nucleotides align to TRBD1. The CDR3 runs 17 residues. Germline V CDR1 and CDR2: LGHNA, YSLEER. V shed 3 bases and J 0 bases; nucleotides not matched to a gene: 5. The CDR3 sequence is CASSQRDSSSYNSPLHF. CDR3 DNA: TGCGCCAGCAGCCAGAGGGACAGTAGCTCCTATAATTCACCCCTCCACTTT.

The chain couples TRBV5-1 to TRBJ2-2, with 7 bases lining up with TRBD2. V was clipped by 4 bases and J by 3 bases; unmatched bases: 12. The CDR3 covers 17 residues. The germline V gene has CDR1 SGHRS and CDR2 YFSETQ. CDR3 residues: CASSTATGTTYTGELFF. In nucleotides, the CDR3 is TGCGCCAGCAGCACAGCCACCGGGACTACGTACACCGGGGAGCTGTTTTTT.

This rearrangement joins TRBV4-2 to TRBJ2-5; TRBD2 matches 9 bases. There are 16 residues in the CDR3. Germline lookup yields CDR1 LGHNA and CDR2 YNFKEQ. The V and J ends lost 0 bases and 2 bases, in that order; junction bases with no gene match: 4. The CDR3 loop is CASSQDRLAVQETQYF. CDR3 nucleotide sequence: TGTGCCAGCAGCCAAGATAGACTAGCGGTTCAAGAGACCCAGTACTTC.

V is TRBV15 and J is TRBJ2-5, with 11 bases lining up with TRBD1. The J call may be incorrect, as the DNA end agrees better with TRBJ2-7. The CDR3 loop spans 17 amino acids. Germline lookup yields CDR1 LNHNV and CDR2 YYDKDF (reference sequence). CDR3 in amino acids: CATSPGPWDRGVYEQYF. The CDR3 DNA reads TGTGCCACCAGCCCCGGCCCCTGGGACAGGGGGGTCTACGAGCAGTACTTC.

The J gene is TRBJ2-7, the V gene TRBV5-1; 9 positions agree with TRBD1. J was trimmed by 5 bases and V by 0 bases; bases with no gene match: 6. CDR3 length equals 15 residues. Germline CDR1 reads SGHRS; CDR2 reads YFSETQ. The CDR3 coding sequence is TGCGCCAGCAGCTTGGTAGGGACAGGGTGGGACGAGCAGTACTTC. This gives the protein CASSLVGTGWDEQYF.

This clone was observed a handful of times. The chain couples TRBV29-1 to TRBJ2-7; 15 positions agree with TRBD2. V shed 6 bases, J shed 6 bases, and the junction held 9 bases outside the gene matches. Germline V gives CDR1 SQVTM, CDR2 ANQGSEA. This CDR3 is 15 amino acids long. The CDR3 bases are TGCAGCGTGGGCGAACGGACTAGCGGGGGGGCCGAGCAGTACTTC. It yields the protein CSVGERTSGGAEQYF.

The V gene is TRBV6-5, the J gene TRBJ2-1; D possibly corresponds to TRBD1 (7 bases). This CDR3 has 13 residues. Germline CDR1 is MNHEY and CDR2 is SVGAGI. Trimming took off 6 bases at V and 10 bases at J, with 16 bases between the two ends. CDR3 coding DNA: TGTGCCAGCAGACTCCTACAGGGGAGGGAGCAGTTCTTC. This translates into CASRLLQGREQFF.

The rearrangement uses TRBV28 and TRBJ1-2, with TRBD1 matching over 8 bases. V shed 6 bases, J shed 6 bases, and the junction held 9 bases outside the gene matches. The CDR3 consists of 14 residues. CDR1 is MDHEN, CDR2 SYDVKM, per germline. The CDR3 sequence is CASSSGQGGDGYTF. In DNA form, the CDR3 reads TGTGCCAGCAGCTCCGGACAGGGTGGGGATGGCTACACCTTC.

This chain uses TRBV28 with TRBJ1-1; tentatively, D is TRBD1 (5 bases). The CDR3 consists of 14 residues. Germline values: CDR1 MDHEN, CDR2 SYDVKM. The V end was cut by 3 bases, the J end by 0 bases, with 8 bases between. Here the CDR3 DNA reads TGTGCCAGCAGTTTGGGGGGGGTGAACACTGAAGCTTTCTTT. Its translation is CASSLGGVNTEAFF.

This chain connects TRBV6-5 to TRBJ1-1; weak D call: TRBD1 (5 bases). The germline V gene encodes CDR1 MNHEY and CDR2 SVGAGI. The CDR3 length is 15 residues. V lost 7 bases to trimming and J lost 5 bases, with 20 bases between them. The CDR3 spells CASIPPRQGVTEAFF. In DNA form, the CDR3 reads TGTGCCAGCATCCCCCCACGGCAGGGTGTAACTGAAGCTTTCTTT.

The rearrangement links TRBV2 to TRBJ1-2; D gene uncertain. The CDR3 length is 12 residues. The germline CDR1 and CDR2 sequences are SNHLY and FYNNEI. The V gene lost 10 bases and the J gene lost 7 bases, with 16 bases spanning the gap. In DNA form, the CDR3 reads TGTGCCACAAGGAGAGAATCCATTGGCTACACCTTC. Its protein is CATRRESIGYTF.

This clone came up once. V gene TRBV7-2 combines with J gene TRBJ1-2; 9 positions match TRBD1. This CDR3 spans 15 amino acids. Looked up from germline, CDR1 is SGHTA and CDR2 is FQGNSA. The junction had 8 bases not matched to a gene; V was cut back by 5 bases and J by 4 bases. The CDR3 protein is CASSATGGLVYGYTF. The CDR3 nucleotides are TGTGCCAGCAGCGCCACAGGGGGCCTGGTCTATGGCTACACCTTC.

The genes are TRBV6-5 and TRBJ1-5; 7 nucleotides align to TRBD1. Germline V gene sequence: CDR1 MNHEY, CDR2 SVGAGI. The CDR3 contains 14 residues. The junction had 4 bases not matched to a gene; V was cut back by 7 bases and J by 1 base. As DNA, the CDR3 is TGTGCCAGCAAGGGGGCAGGGAGCAATCAGCCCCAGCATTTT. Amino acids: CASKGAGSNQPQHF.

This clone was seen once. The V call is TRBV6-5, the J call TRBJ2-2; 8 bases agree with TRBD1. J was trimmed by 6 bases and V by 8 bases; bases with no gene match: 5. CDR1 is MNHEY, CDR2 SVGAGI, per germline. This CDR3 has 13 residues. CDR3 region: CASRTGSAGELFF. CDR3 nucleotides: TGTGCCAGCCGGACAGGGTCTGCCGGGGAGCTGTTTTTT.

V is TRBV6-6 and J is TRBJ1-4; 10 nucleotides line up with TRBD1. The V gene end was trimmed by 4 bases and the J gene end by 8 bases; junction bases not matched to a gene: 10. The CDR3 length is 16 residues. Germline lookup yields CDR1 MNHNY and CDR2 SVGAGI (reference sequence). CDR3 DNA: TGTGCCAGCAGTTCACCGGGACAGGGGAGTGGAGAAAAACTGTTTTTT. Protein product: CASSSPGQGSGEKLFF.

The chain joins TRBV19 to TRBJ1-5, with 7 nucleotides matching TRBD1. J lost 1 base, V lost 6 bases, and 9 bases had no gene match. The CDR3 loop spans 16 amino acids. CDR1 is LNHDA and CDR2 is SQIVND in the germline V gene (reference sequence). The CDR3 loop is CASRTRQGLSNQPQHF. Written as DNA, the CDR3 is TGTGCCAGTAGGACAAGACAGGGTTTAAGCAATCAGCCCCAGCATTTT.

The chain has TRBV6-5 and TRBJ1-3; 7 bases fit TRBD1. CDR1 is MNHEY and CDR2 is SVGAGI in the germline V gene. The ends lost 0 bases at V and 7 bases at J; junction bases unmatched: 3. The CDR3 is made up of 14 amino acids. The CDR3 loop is CASSYSGRGNTIYF. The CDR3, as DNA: TGTGCCAGCAGTTACTCGGGCAGGGGGAACACCATATATTTT.

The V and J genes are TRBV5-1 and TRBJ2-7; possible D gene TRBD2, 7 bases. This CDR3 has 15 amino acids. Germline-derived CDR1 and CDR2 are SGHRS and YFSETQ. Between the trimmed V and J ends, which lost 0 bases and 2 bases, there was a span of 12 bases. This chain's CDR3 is CASSLASGTTYEQYF. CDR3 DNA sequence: TGCGCCAGCAGCTTGGCCAGCGGGACAACCTACGAGCAGTACTTC.

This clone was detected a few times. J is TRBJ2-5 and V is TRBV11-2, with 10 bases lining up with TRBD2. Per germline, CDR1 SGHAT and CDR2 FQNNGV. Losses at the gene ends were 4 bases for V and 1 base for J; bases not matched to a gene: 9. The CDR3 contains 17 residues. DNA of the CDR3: TGTGCCAGCAGCTACCGGGTGATAGCGGGGGGCCAAGAGACCCAGTACTTC. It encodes CASSYRVIAGGQETQYF.

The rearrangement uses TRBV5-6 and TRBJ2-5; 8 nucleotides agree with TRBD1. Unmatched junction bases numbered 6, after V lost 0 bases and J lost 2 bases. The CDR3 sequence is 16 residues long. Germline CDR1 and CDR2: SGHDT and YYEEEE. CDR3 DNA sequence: TGTGCCAGCAGCTTGGGGCCGACAGGGGTACAAGAGACCCAGTACTTC. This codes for CASSLGPTGVQETQYF.

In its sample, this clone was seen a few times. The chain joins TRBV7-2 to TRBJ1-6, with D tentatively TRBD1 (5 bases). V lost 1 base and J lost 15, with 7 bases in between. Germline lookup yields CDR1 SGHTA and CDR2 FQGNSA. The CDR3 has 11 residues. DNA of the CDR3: TGTGCCAGCAGCTTAGGACAGCACCTCCACTTT. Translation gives CASSLGQHLHF.